Below, 28 T cell receptor beta chains from the same sample are listed, as sequenced in a study of early stage breast cancer tumors. Method: immunoSEQ multiplex PCR; TCRdb's copy keeps in-frame clones and lacks some. The sample has roughly 30,000 clones, over 70% seen once. Sequencing was done on a sample of blood. These TCRs come from a person in their 40s with breast cancer.

This clone was counted a few times. The chain has TRBV6-1 and TRBJ2-7, with 13 bases identical to TRBD2. The V gene end was trimmed by 1 base and the J gene end by 3 bases; junction bases not matched to a gene: 0. The V gene's germline CDR1 is MNHNS and CDR2 SASEGT. The CDR3 is 15 amino acids. CDR3 loop: CASSEGTSGSYEQYF. Written as DNA, the CDR3 is TGTGCCAGCAGTGAAGGGACTAGCGGGAGCTACGAGCAGTACTTC.

The gene calls are TRBV7-9 and TRBJ1-4; 7 nucleotides agree with TRBD1. Losses at the gene ends were 3 bases for V and 8 bases for J; bases not matched to a gene: 6. There are 14 residues in the CDR3. Germline V gene lookup returns CDR1 SEHNR and CDR2 FQNEAQ (reference sequence). The CDR3 nucleotides are TGTGCCAGCAGCTTGAAAGAAGGGGGCGAAAAACTGTTTTTT. Amino acids: CASSLKEGGEKLFF. Using reference TRBV7-9 and TRBJ1-4 for the parts outside the CDR3, the full variable domain is DTGVSQNPRHKITKRGQNVTFRCDPISEHNRLYWYRQTLGQGPEFLTYFQNEAQLEKSRLLSDRFSAERPKGSFSTLEIQRTEQGDSAMYLCASSLKEGGEKLFFGSGTQLSVL.

The rearrangement links TRBV7-2 to TRBJ2-2; no firm D call. Germline CDR1 reads SGHTA; CDR2 reads FQGNSA. V gave up 4 bases and J gave up 4 bases, with 7 bases separating them. The CDR3 contains 13 residues. The chain's CDR3 is CASSSVATGELFF. As DNA, the CDR3 is TGTGCCAGCAGCTCTGTAGCCACCGGGGAGCTGTTTTTT.

This clone has a handful of counts. The chain has TRBV28 and TRBJ1-1; D is unresolved. This CDR3 has 13 residues. Deletions cut 8 bases from V and 0 bases from J, with 10 bases between. Germline-derived CDR1 and CDR2 are MDHEN and SYDVKM. CDR3 region: CASAERVNTEAFF. As DNA, the CDR3 is TGTGCCAGCGCAGAGCGAGTGAACACTGAAGCTTTCTTT.

This clone is medium-sized (0.01 to 0.1%) by share. V usage is TRBV4-1 and J usage is TRBJ2-1; 10 bases agree with TRBD2. J gave up 5 bases and V 1 base, and 8 bases lay outside the gene matches. This CDR3 contains 17 residues. Germline CDR1 is MGHRA and CDR2 is YSYEKL. CDR3 bases: TGCGCCAGCAGCCAAGCTCCTAGCGGGAGTGGCGACAATGAGCAGTTCTTC. As protein: CASSQAPSGSGDNEQFF.

V usage is TRBV5-4 and J usage is TRBJ2-3; no reliable D call. The CDR3 runs 12 residues. Germline CDR1 is SGHNT and CDR2 is YYREEE (reference sequence). The V end lost 2 bases, the J end lost 1 base, and 2 bases lay between the germline ends. The CDR3 here is CASSFGTDTQYF. The CDR3 DNA reads as TGTGCCAGCAGCTTTGGCACAGATACGCAGTATTTT.

The rearrangement uses TRBV30 and TRBJ2-1; 13 positions agree with TRBD2. Per the germline V gene, CDR1 is GTSNPN and CDR2 is SVGIG (reference sequence). The CDR3 loop spans 14 amino acids. Unmatched junction bases numbered 5, after V lost 6 bases and J lost 6 bases. CDR3 DNA sequence: TGTGCCTGTTCCGGGACTAGCGGGACCAATGAGCAGTTCTTC. It specifies CACSGTSGTNEQFF.

This clone was counted between two and nine times. This sequence joins TRBV9 and TRBJ1-2; D not resolved. V dropped 0 bases and J dropped 7 bases, with 10 bases sitting between them. Germline V lookup: CDR1 SGDLS, CDR2 YYNGEE. This CDR3 comprises 13 residues. This CDR3 reads CASSVGSGGGYTF. The CDR3 DNA sequence: TGTGCCAGCAGCGTAGGTTCCGGTGGTGGCTACACCTTC. Supplemented by reference TRBV9 and TRBJ1-2, the full variable domain reads DSGVTQTPKHLITATGQRVTLRCSPRSGDLSVYWYQQSLDQGLQFLIQYYNGEERAKGNILERFSAQQFPDLHSELNLSSLELGDSALYFCASSVGSGGGYTFGSGTRLTVV.

The chain combines TRBV4-2 with TRBJ1-1; perhaps TRBD1 as D (6 bases). Germline V gives CDR1 LGHNA, CDR2 YNFKEQ. The CDR3 consists of 19 residues. V gave up 1 base and J gave up 0 bases, with 21 bases separating them. The CDR3 loop is CASSQARTAESGMNTEAFF. The CDR3 DNA is TGTGCCAGCAGCCAAGCCCGGACAGCGGAGTCCGGGATGAACACTGAAGCTTTCTTT.

This CDR3 is CASSLAPLRVTEAFF. In DNA, the CDR3 is TGTGCCAGCAGCTTAGCGCCCCTTAGGGTGACTGAAGCTTTCTTT. The gene calls are TRBV7-2 and TRBJ1-1; D gene uncertain. With 0 bases removed from V and 5 bases from J, the gap between germline ends came to 13 bases. In germline, CDR1 is SGHTA, CDR2 FQGNSA. CDR3 length: 15 residues.

This sequence joins TRBV21-1 and TRBJ2-1; the D call of TRBD1 is as the table states it, not checked on the DNA. TRBV21-1 is noted as a pseudogene. The CDR3 has 14 amino acids. CDR3 amino acids: CASSKDSSYNEQFF. In DNA form, the CDR3 reads TGTGCCAGCAGCAAAGACAGCTCCTACAATGAGCAGTTCTTC.

In its sample, this clone was seen a few times. The genes are TRBV7-2 and TRBJ2-2; the D gene is possibly TRBD2 (5 bases). The CDR3 totals 14 residues. Germline CDR1 reads SGHTA; CDR2 reads FQGNSA. The V end was cut by 5 bases, the J end by 4 bases, with 11 bases between. The CDR3 bases are TGTGCCAGCAGCAATACGGGGAGCACCGGGGAGCTGTTTTTT. Residues: CASSNTGSTGELFF.

This clone was observed once. The V call is TRBV6-1, the J call TRBJ2-1; 8 bases match TRBD1. This CDR3 is built from 13 residues. CDR1 is MNHNS and CDR2 is SASEGT in the germline V gene. Losses at the gene ends were 8 bases for V and 8 bases for J; bases not matched to a gene: 8. The CDR3 DNA reads TGTGCCAGCTCAACACGGACAGGGTATGAGCAGTTCTTC. It specifies CASSTRTGYEQFF.

J is TRBJ2-5 and V is TRBV5-1; no clear D. CDR1 and CDR2 (germline): SGHRS, YFSETQ. This CDR3 is 14 amino acids long. V was cut by 0 bases and J by 6 bases, with 12 bases left in between. In DNA form, the CDR3 reads TGCGCCAGCAGCTTGGGAGAGTTTATGAAGACCCAGTACTTC. Translated: CASSLGEFMKTQYF.

This chain connects TRBV19 to TRBJ1-1, with 10 bases fitting TRBD1. The ends lost 5 bases at V and 4 bases at J; junction bases unmatched: 7. The CDR3 loop spans 15 amino acids. CDR1 and CDR2 (germline): LNHDA, SQIVND (reference sequence). The CDR3 here is CASSLWTGGSTEAFF. The CDR3 nucleotides are TGTGCCAGTAGTCTGTGGACAGGGGGATCCACTGAAGCTTTCTTT. The complete variable domain, with remaining parts taken from reference TRBV19 and TRBJ1-1, reads DGGITQSPKYLFRKEGQNVTLSCEQNLNHDAMYWYRQDPGQGLRLIYYSQIVNDFQKGDIAEGYSVSREKKESFPLTVTSAQKNPTAFYLCASSLWTGGSTEAFFGQGTRLTVV.

J is TRBJ2-5 and V is TRBV7-2, with TRBD1 matching 7 bases. This CDR3 comprises 15 residues. The V gene end was trimmed by 5 bases and the J gene end by 1 base; junction bases not matched to a gene: 7. The germline CDR1 and CDR2 sequences are SGHTA and FQGNSA. CDR3 protein: CASSRDSRFQETQYF. CDR3 nucleotides: TGTGCCAGCAGCCGGGACAGCCGATTCCAAGAGACCCAGTACTTC.

In its sample, this clone was seen a few times. The rearrangement links TRBV5-6 to TRBJ1-4, with 9 bases identical to TRBD1. The CDR3 is 15 residues long. V was clipped by 0 bases and J by 8 bases; unmatched bases: 5. The germline V gene has CDR1 SGHDT and CDR2 YYEEEE. Here the CDR3 DNA reads TGTGCCAGCAGCTTGGGGGGACAGGGTTGGGAAAAACTGTTTTTT. Translating gives CASSLGGQGWEKLFF.

This clone was picked up a small number of times. The chain joins TRBV6-1 to TRBJ2-7, with 7 bases identical to TRBD2. Unmatched junction bases numbered 9, after V lost 4 bases and J lost 6 bases. CDR3 length: 14 amino acids. The V gene's germline CDR1 is MNHNS and CDR2 SASEGT. The CDR3 coding sequence is TGTGCCAGCAGTGTGGCACGGGAGGAAACCGAGCAGTACTTC. Residues: CASSVAREETEQYF.

This chain links TRBV4-3 with TRBJ2-5, with 10 bases identical to TRBD2. The CDR3 runs 15 residues. V shed 3 bases, J shed 5 bases, and the junction held 6 bases outside the gene matches. Germline values: CDR1 LGHNA, CDR2 YSLEER. CDR3 sequence reads: CASSQGTSVGETQYF. The CDR3 region has the DNA TGCGCCAGCAGCCAGGGGACTAGCGTAGGGGAGACCCAGTACTTC.

The rearrangement uses TRBV5-6 and TRBJ1-4; D is unclear. V lost 0 bases and J 5 bases, leaving 5 bases between the germline ends. The CDR3 runs 13 residues. Germline CDR1 is SGHDT and CDR2 is YYEEEE. The CDR3 sequence is CASSLGRNEKLFF. The CDR3, as DNA: TGTGCCAGCAGCTTGGGCAGGAATGAAAAACTGTTTTTT.

The CDR3 loop is CASSDGGSYEQYF. The CDR3 nucleotides are TGTGCCAGCAGTGATGGGGGGTCCTACGAGCAGTACTTC. The chain combines TRBV6-1 with TRBJ2-7; tentative D call: TRBD2 (6 bases). Germline assignment: CDR1 MNHNS and CDR2 SASEGT. The CDR3 has 13 residues. The germline V and J ends were trimmed by 3 bases and 1 base, with 7 bases remaining between them.

The gene calls are TRBV4-3 and TRBJ2-3, with 7 bases lining up with TRBD2. This CDR3 spans 18 amino acids. The trim removed 0 bases at V and 1 base at J, leaving 10 bases unmatched. Germline CDR1 reads LGHNA; CDR2 reads YSLEER. For the CDR3, the DNA is TGCGCCAGCAGCCAAGATCCCCCTAGCGGACCCCGCACAGATACGCAGTATTTT. Its protein product is CASSQDPPSGPRTDTQYF.

The CDR3 nucleotides are TGTGCCAGCAGCCCAACCTCTAGGGTCGGAAATGAAAAACTGTTTTTT. Translated, it gives CASSPTSRVGNEKLFF. The chain links TRBV11-3 to TRBJ1-4; no definite D call. Germline V gene data show CDR1 as SGHNT and CDR2 as YENEEA. V gave up 5 bases and J gave up 5 bases, with 18 bases separating them. The CDR3 loop spans 16 amino acids. The full variable domain, in which reference TRBV11-3 and TRBJ1-4 provide the parts outside the CDR3, is EAGVVQSPRYKIIEKKQPVAFWCNPISGHNTLYWYLQNLGQGPELLIRYENEEAVDDSQLPKDRFSAERLKGVDSTLKIQPAELGDSAVYLCASSPTSRVGNEKLFFGSGTQLSVL.

This sequence joins TRBV7-3 and TRBJ2-3; D remains unclear. V was clipped by 3 bases and J by 4 bases, with 17 bases between them. The CDR3 has 16 amino acids. Germline CDR1 is SGHTA and CDR2 is FQGTGA. CDR3 in amino acids: CASSFSSKAQPDTQYF. The CDR3 DNA is TGTGCCAGCAGCTTTAGCTCAAAGGCCCAGCCAGATACGCAGTATTTT.

This sequence joins TRBV5-5 and TRBJ1-1; D gene unclear. The CDR3 runs to 14 residues. V lost 4 bases, J lost 3 bases, and 13 bases lay in between. Looked up from germline, CDR1 is SGHKS and CDR2 is YYEKEE (reference sequence). CDR3 nucleotides: TGTGCCAGCAGCCGGGTGGGGAGAGACACTGAAGCTTTCTTT. Translation gives CASSRVGRDTEAFF. The variable domain in full, completed from reference TRBV5-5 and TRBJ1-1, reads DAGVTQSPTHLIKTRGQQVTLRCSPISGHKSVSWYQQVLGQGPQFIFQYYEKEERGRGNFPDRFSARQFPNYSSELNVNALLLGDSALYLCASSRVGRDTEAFFGQGTRLTVV.

The rearrangement uses TRBV19 and TRBJ2-5; D is unresolved. The CDR3 length is 13 residues. Germline loops: CDR1 LNHDA, CDR2 SQIVND (reference sequence). V gave up 3 bases and J gave up 5 bases, with 10 bases separating them. This CDR3 is CASSIAEGETQYF. In DNA form, the CDR3 reads TGTGCCAGTAGTATTGCGGAAGGGGAGACCCAGTACTTC.

The chain is built from TRBV18 and TRBJ1-1; possible D gene TRBD1, 5 bases. Germline V gene data show CDR1 as KGHSH and CDR2 as LQKENI. There are 13 residues in the CDR3. Between the trimmed V and J ends, which lost 2 bases and 7 bases, there was a span of 11 bases. The chain's CDR3 is CASSPFGDGEAFF. The CDR3 DNA is TGTGCCAGCTCACCATTTGGGGACGGTGAAGCTTTCTTT.

This clone occurred a few times. The V and J genes are TRBV7-3 and TRBJ2-2; D possibly matches TRBD1 or TRBD2 (5 bases each). From germline, CDR1 is SGHTA and CDR2 FQGTGA. Trimming pared 1 base from V and 7 bases from J, leaving 10 bases between. This CDR3 has 14 residues. CDR3 coding DNA: TGTGCCAGCAGCTTAAACGGGGCGGGCGGGGAGCTGTTTTTT. Its translation: CASSLNGAGGELFF.